This T cell receptor (beta chain) was profiled in a study of shared clonotypes between healthy human individuals. V dropped 0 bases and J dropped 0 bases, with 10 bases sitting between them. The CDR3 loop spans 16 amino acids. Germline V gene sequence: CDR1 MNHNY, CDR2 SVGAGI (reference sequence). Clones were sequenced by immunoSEQ multiplex PCR, and TCRdb holds only the in-frame ones, with some missing. Seen here are some 490,000 clones, more than 65% observed once, and the top ten hold over 9.5%. The clonotype comes from a middle-aged woman in good health. Some clones in this sample may be carry-over from other donors' samples. The gene calls are TRBV6-6 and TRBJ2-3; D is unclear. The sequenced sample was PBMCs. CDR3 DNA: TGTGCCAGCAGTTACTCCGGCGGCATCAGCACAGATACGCAGTATTTT. Protein sequence: CASSYSGGISTDTQYF.